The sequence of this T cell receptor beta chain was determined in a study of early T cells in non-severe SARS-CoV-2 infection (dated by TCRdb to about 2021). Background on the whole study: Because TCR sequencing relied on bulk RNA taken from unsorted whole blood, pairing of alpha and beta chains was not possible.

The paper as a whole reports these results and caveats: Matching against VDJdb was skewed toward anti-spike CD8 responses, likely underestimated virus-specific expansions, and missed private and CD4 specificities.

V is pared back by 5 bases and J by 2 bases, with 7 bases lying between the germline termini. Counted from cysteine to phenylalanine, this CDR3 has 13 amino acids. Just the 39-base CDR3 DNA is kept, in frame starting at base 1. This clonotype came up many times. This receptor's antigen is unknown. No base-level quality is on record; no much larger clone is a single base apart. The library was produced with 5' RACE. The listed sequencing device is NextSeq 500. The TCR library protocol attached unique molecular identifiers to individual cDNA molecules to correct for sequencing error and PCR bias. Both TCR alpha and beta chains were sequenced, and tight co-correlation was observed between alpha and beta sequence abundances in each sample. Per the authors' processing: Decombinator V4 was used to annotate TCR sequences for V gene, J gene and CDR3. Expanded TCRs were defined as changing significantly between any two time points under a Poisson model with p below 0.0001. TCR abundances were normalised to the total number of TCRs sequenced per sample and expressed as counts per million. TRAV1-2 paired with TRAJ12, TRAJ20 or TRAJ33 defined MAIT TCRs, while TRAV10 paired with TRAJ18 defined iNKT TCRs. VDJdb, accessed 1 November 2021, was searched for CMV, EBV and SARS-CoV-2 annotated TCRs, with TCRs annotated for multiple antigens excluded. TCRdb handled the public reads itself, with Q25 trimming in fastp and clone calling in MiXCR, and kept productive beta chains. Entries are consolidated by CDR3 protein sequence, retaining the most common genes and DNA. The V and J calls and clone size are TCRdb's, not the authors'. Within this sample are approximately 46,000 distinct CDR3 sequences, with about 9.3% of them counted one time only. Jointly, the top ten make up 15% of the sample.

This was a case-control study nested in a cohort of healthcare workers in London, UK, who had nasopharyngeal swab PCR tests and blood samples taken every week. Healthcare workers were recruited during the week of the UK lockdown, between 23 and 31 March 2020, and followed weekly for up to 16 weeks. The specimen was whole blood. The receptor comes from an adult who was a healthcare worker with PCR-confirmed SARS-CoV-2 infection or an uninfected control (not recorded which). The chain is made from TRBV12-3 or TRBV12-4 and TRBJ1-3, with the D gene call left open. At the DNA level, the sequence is TGTGCCAGCAGTCCCCAAGCTGGAAACACCATATATTTT. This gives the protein CASSPQAGNTIYF.